This T cell receptor beta chain was identified in a study of blood T cell repertoires in COVID-19. Overall study: Whether acute or convalescent, the COVID-19 samples came from the United States, Italy and Spain.

Study processing details: How many nucleated cells were present was estimated from reference gene primer amplification. TCRdb keeps only in-frame clones here, not all; method: immunoSEQ multiplex PCR. V, J and clone size were drawn from that table, and D and trimming were deduced from the DNA. The top ten hold roughly 9.6% of the sample, which has about 240,000 clones, around 85% seen once. The germline V gene has CDR1 SGHNT and CDR2 YYREEE (reference sequence). V was clipped by 1 base and J by 6 bases, with 13 bases between them. The CDR3 totals 14 residues. This rearrangement joins TRBV5-4 to TRBJ1-2; D uncertain. This clonotype was obtained from a woman of 80 years or more with acute or convalescent COVID-19. The sequencing input was peripheral blood. The CDR3 sequence: CASSLQLVSNGYTF. The DNA of the CDR3 is TGTGCCAGCAGCTTGCAACTCGTATCTAATGGCTACACCTTC.